The 24 T cell receptor beta chains below were found in one sample sequenced in a study of identical twins. TCRdb called the 5' RACE reads again in MiXCR, with one record for every CDR3 protein. The sample carries over 500,000 distinct CDR3 sequences, approximately 22% recorded once. These data also featured in a second study, about T cells expressing NK-cell markers.

Sequenced sample: CD4+ T cells sorted from blood. The receptors were sampled from a woman aged 18-29 years in good health.

This clonotype was counted only a few times. This chain connects TRBV20-1 to TRBJ2-7; a possible D gene is TRBD2 (5 bases). This CDR3 region has 15 residues. Germline values: CDR1 DFQATT, CDR2 SNEGSKA (reference sequence). Trimming removed 0 bases from V and 2 bases from J, with 14 bases in between. This CDR3 is CSARESPGIAYEQYF. For the CDR3, the DNA is TGCAGTGCTAGAGAATCACCGGGAATAGCCTACGAGCAGTACTTC.

This clonotype was recorded only once. The genes are TRBV7-9 and TRBJ2-3, with 8 nucleotides matching TRBD2. V lost 7 bases to trimming and J lost 6 bases; unmatched junction nucleotides: 9. Germline CDR1 reads SEHNR; CDR2 reads FQNEAQ (reference sequence). The CDR3 totals 14 residues. The CDR3 DNA sequence: TGTGCCAGCACCCCACTAGCGGCGCGGGATACGCAGTATTTT. Amino acids: CASTPLAARDTQYF.

This clonotype appeared a few times. This chain uses TRBV24-1 with TRBJ2-7, with D unclear. V lost 2 bases to trimming and J lost 0 bases, with 7 bases between them. CDR3 length equals 14 residues. Germline V CDR1 and CDR2: KGHDR, SFDVKD. CDR3 residues: CATSDSRSSYEQYF. For the CDR3, the DNA is TGTGCCACCAGTGATTCCAGGAGCTCCTACGAGCAGTACTTC.

The rearrangement joins TRBV27 to TRBJ1-2; a weak D match, TRBD1 (6 bases). This CDR3 contains 13 residues. Germline V gene sequence: CDR1 MNHEY, CDR2 SMNVEV (reference sequence). Between the trimmed V and J ends, which lost 6 bases and 7 bases, there was a span of 15 bases. CDR3 in DNA: TGTGCCAGCAGCCGGACAGTTTTACGTGGCTACACCTTC. It specifies CASSRTVLRGYTF.

The chain employs TRBV20-1 and TRBJ2-1; possibly TRBD1 for D (5 bases). CDR1 and CDR2 from the germline V gene are DFQATT and SNEGSKA (reference sequence). Trimming took off 3 bases at V and 7 bases at J, with 13 bases between the two ends. This CDR3 has 13 amino acids. CDR3 nucleotides: TGCAGTGCTAGTCGGCAGGGTGGGAATGAGCAGTTCTTC. It yields the protein CSASRQGGNEQFF.

In the case of this clonotype: The CDR3 end shows no conserved phenylalanine or tryptophan, and so a read error is likely. The chain carries TRBV29-1 and TRBJ1-1, with no clear D. CDR1 and CDR2 from the germline V gene are SQVTM and ANQGSEA. The CDR3 extends over 12 amino acids. Trimming took 8 bases from V and 5 from J, leaving 15 bases between them. CDR3 nucleotides: TGCAGCACTTTGACCTCGGGGACTGAAGCTTTCTCT. Protein product: CSTLTSGTEAFS.

This clonotype has just a few counts. The J gene is TRBJ2-7, the V gene TRBV7-2; possibly TRBD1 for D (7 bases). The CDR3 runs 13 residues. Germline loops: CDR1 SGHTA, CDR2 FQGNSA. The V end lost 7 bases, the J end lost 3 bases, and 13 bases lay between the germline ends. In nucleotides, the CDR3 is TGTGCCAGCACACAGGGGAGGCACTACGAGCAGTACTTC. Its protein product is CASTQGRHYEQYF.

There are many counts of this clonotype. The chain is built from TRBV4-3 and TRBJ2-2; D gene uncertain. CDR1 and CDR2 from the germline V gene are LGHNA and YSLEER. This CDR3 is built from 14 residues. The V and J ends lost 2 bases and 6 bases respectively, with 10 bases between them. In DNA form, the CDR3 reads TGCGCCAGCAGCCAACGACTCGAAGCCGGGGAGCTGTTTTTT. Translating it yields CASSQRLEAGELFF.

The chain has TRBV5-6 and TRBJ1-1; weak D call: TRBD1 (5 bases). Germline CDR1 reads SGHDT; CDR2 reads YYEEEE. The V end was cut by 1 base, the J end by 11 bases, with 18 bases between. The CDR3 spans 14 residues. The CDR3 region has the DNA TGTGCCAGCAGCTTGTTGTTCAGGGCCCCGATGGCTTTCTTT. Its translation: CASSLLFRAPMAFF.

The rearrangement joins TRBV11-3 to TRBJ2-5; no firm D call. From germline, CDR1 is SGHNT and CDR2 YENEEA. This CDR3 region has 14 residues. V dropped 5 bases and J dropped 1 base, with 11 bases sitting between them. CDR3 amino acids: CASSTRAAQETQYF. The CDR3 DNA is TGTGCCAGCAGCACCCGGGCCGCCCAAGAGACCCAGTACTTC.

CDR3 protein: CASSVSLGANVLTF. In nucleotides, the CDR3 is TGTGCCAGCAGCGTGTCCTTGGGGGCCAACGTCCTGACTTTC. The V and J genes are TRBV9 and TRBJ2-6; D gene uncertain. V was pared by 2 bases and J by 4 bases, with 7 bases between. CDR3 length: 14 residues. CDR1 is SGDLS and CDR2 is YYNGEE in the germline V gene. The entire variable domain, with the rest obtained from reference TRBV9 and TRBJ2-6, is as follows: DSGVTQTPKHLITATGQRVTLRCSPRSGDLSVYWYQQSLDQGLQFLIQYYNGEERAKGNILERFSAQQFPDLHSELNLSSLELGDSALYFCASSVSLGANVLTFGAGSRLTVL.

V is TRBV20-1 and J is TRBJ2-3; D might be TRBD2 (6 bases). V lost 3 bases and J 4 bases, leaving 14 bases between the germline ends. Germline CDR1 DFQATT, CDR2 SNEGSKA (reference sequence). CDR3 length: 14 residues. CDR3 nucleotides: TGCAGTGCTAGCAGCGGGCTTGGGGCAGATACGCAGTATTTT. This codes for CSASSGLGADTQYF.

The CDR3 region is CASSFASLPLHF. CDR3 bases: TGTGCCAGCAGTTTTGCCAGCCTCCCCCTCCACTTT. This chain joins TRBV12-3 or TRBV12-4 and TRBJ1-6; unclear D gene. Trimming pared 3 bases from V and 13 bases from J, leaving 10 bases between. This CDR3 contains 12 residues.

This chain uses TRBV20-1 with TRBJ2-3, with TRBD2 identical over 8 bases. Germline lookup yields CDR1 DFQATT and CDR2 SNEGSKA (reference sequence). The CDR3 covers 13 residues. The ends lost 6 bases at V and 1 base at J; junction bases unmatched: 3. The CDR3 is CSAHGGGTDTQYF. The CDR3 DNA is TGCAGTGCCCACGGGGGGGGCACAGATACGCAGTATTTT.

In nucleotides, the CDR3 is TGTGCCATCAGTAGGGGACTAGCGGGACCTACCGAAGCCAAAAACATTCAGTACTTC. Its protein product is CAISRGLAGPTEAKNIQYF. This rearrangement joins TRBV10-3 to TRBJ2-4, with TRBD2 matching over 13 bases. CDR1 ENHRY and CDR2 SYGVKD come from the germline V gene. The CDR3 length is 19 residues. V was clipped by 5 bases and J by 0 bases; unmatched bases: 10.

The chain employs TRBV10-3 and TRBJ2-1; TRBD2 agrees at 9 bases. V dropped 6 bases and J dropped 9; count of bases not matched to a gene: 9. Germline values: CDR1 ENHRY, CDR2 SYGVKD. The CDR3 totals 14 residues. The CDR3 region has the DNA TGTGCCATCAGGAAGACTAGCGGAACACTTGAGCAGTTCTTC. Its protein is CAIRKTSGTLEQFF.

This clonotype was found a few times. V and J are TRBV6-1 and TRBJ2-1, with D possibly being TRBD2 (6 bases). The CDR3 extends over 16 amino acids. Germline V gene lookup returns CDR1 MNHNS and CDR2 SASEGT. V gave up 9 bases and J gave up 0 bases, with 18 bases separating them. This chain's CDR3 is CARPPGTPFSYNEQFF. The CDR3, as DNA: TGTGCCAGACCACCCGGGACTCCCTTCTCCTACAATGAGCAGTTCTTC.

V and J are TRBV10-3 and TRBJ2-5, with 8 bases matching TRBD2. The CDR3 totals 18 residues. Trimming removed 5 bases from V and 4 bases from J; junction bases left unmatched: 18. CDR1 and CDR2 from the germline V gene are ENHRY and SYGVKD. The CDR3 is CAISRASQASGGGETQYF. The CDR3 DNA reads as TGTGCCATCAGTCGCGCCTCTCAAGCCAGCGGGGGAGGAGAGACCCAGTACTTC.

This clonotype showed up just a few times. The genes are TRBV20-1 and TRBJ2-5, with D perhaps TRBD1 (6 bases). Trimming took 1 base from V and 7 from J, leaving 25 bases between them. Germline CDR1 and CDR2: DFQATT and SNEGSKA (reference sequence). The CDR3 has 17 amino acids. CDR3 loop: CSARGKRGTTAVGTQYF. CDR3 bases: TGCAGTGCTAGAGGAAAAAGGGGGACGACGGCCGTTGGGACCCAGTACTTC.

In this sample, this clonotype turned up a few times. The V call is TRBV20-1, the J call TRBJ2-2, with 11 bases matching TRBD2. CDR1 and CDR2 from the germline V gene are DFQATT and SNEGSKA (reference sequence). With V trimmed by 0 bases and J by 4 bases, 16 bases remained unmatched. The CDR3 has 20 residues. In DNA, the CDR3 is TGCAGTGCTAGAGATCCGCGTGTGGTAGCGGGGGGGCCACTCACCGGGGAGCTGTTTTTT. It encodes CSARDPRVVAGGPLTGELFF.

This clonotype was picked up a small number of times. The V call is TRBV30, the J call TRBJ1-1, with D possibly being TRBD1 (5 bases). The V gene lost 1 base and the J gene lost 4 bases, with 7 bases spanning the gap. The CDR3 loop spans 12 amino acids. The V gene's germline CDR1 is GTSNPN and CDR2 SVGIG (reference sequence). The CDR3, as DNA: TGTGCCTGGAGTGGGGGCGTCACTGAAGCTTTCTTT. Its translation: CAWSGGVTEAFF.

In its sample, this clonotype was seen many times. The chain links TRBV7-9 to TRBJ1-2, with TRBD1 identical over 7 bases. The ends lost 1 base at V and 5 bases at J; junction bases unmatched: 7. Looked up from germline, CDR1 is SEHNR and CDR2 is FQNEAQ (reference sequence). The CDR3 spans 15 residues. CDR3 amino acids: CASSLGQGGSYGYTF. The CDR3 DNA reads as TGTGCCAGCAGCTTAGGACAGGGTGGGAGTTATGGCTACACCTTC.

The table lists this clonotype with a few counts. The chain couples TRBV20-1 to TRBJ2-7; 9 nucleotides match TRBD1. The germline gives CDR1 DFQATT, CDR2 SNEGSKA (reference sequence). The CDR3 spans 14 residues. The V segment lost 5 bases and the J segment 5 bases; nucleotides outside the gene matches: 10. CDR3 coding DNA: TGCAGTGCTTTATCCGGGACAGGGTCCCACGAGCAGTACTTC. Residues: CSALSGTGSHEQYF.

This clonotype was seen only a few times. V gene TRBV25-1 combines with J gene TRBJ2-2; 8 bases line up with TRBD2. The J segment lost 5 bases and the V segment lost 2 bases, leaving 4 bases of the junction unmatched. Looked up from germline, CDR1 is MGHDK and CDR2 is SYGVNS. This CDR3 contains 15 residues. The CDR3 spells CASSERGGGTGELFF. The DNA for the CDR3 is TGTGCCAGCAGTGAACGGGGGGGAGGTACCGGGGAGCTGTTTTTT.